This T cell receptor (beta chain) comes out of a study of regulatory T cells in long-lasting Graves disease. Arm-PCR with iRepertoire HTBI primers amplified the CDR3 regions for these TCR beta libraries. TCRdb reprocessed the multiplex PCR reads via MiXCR and lists one record per CDR3 protein. The sample has around 450,000 distinct CDR3 sequences, around 16% seen once. Stated time point: newly diagnosed GD, antithyroid drugs for less than 3 months. Generation of the TCR library employed RNA extracted from PBMCs. This clonotype was picked up many times. V shed 6 bases and J shed 6 bases, with 13 bases lying between them. CDR1 and CDR2 from the germline V gene are MNHNS and SASEGT. CDR3 length: 13 amino acids. This sample was also put to use in a study of T cells in Graves' hyperthyroidism and ophthalmopathy.

The TCR was taken from a man aged 40-50 years with Graves disease. The J gene is TRBJ2-3, the V gene TRBV6-1, with D perhaps matching TRBD1 (6 bases). The material sequenced was peripheral blood mononuclear cells (PBMCs), taken at new diagnosis, from a patient treated with antithyroid drugs. The CDR3 nucleotides are TGTGCCAGCAGGCTGAACAGGGTCGATACGCAGTATTTT. The encoded protein is CASRLNRVDTQYF.